This TCR beta chain was identified in a study of T cell responses to AZD1222 COVID-19 vaccine. The protocol was immunoSEQ multiplex PCR, while the TCRdb copy is restricted to in-frame clones and leaves out a portion. This table holds 120,000 to 150,000 clones, approximately 90% found once. The CDR3 totals 19 residues. The germline V gene encodes CDR1 SGHRS and CDR2 YFSETQ. Losses at the gene ends were 6 bases for V and 0 bases for J; bases not matched to a gene: 12. This specimen consisted of peripheral blood, obtained on day 0 of MenACWY control vaccination. V is TRBV5-1 and J is TRBJ2-3; 14 nucleotides align to TRBD2. The receptor was derived from an adult in good health. The CDR3 bases are TGCGCCAGCACCCACCGGGGACTAGCGGGAGTAACAAGCACAGATACGCAGTATTTT. As protein: CASTHRGLAGVTSTDTQYF.